One sample yielded the 20 T cell receptor beta chains listed below, sequenced in a study of blood T cell repertoires in COVID-19. Here immunoSEQ multiplex PCR was the method, and the copy in TCRdb shows in-frame clones only, minus some. The data contain 70,000 to 95,000 clones, 80% to 95% of them singletons. The sample comprised peripheral blood. The receptors here all came from a man aged 50 or older with COVID-19, enrolled during active disease.

This chain connects TRBV10-3 to TRBJ2-1; 8 bases are shared with TRBD2. CDR3 length: 14 amino acids. Germline lookup yields CDR1 ENHRY and CDR2 SYGVKD. After removal of 2 bases from V and 13 bases from J, the junction contained 10 bases not matched to a gene. CDR3 nucleotides: TGTGCCATCAGTGAGCCGGGACTAGAAACCAGCCAGTTCTTC. Amino acid sequence: CAISEPGLETSQFF.

V is TRBV9 and J is TRBJ2-5; 10 nucleotides align to TRBD2. CDR1 is SGDLS and CDR2 is YYNGEE in the germline V gene. CDR3 length: 17 amino acids. V trimming: 0 bases; J trimming: 2 bases; junction bases outside the gene matches: 7. The CDR3 spells CASSVAGLTSGQETQYF. For the CDR3, the DNA is TGTGCCAGCAGCGTAGCCGGTTTGACTAGCGGGCAAGAGACCCAGTACTTC.

The rearrangement links TRBV7-3 to TRBJ2-2; D unresolved. Between the trimmed V and J ends, which lost 3 bases and 1 base, there was a span of 6 bases. Germline values: CDR1 SGHTA, CDR2 FQGTGA. CDR3 length equals 14 residues. The CDR3 sequence: CASSFQRNTGELFF. The CDR3 coding sequence is TGTGCCAGCAGCTTCCAGCGGAACACCGGGGAGCTGTTTTTT.

The V and J genes are TRBV5-5 and TRBJ2-5; TRBD2 aligns across 9 bases. V dropped 4 bases and J dropped 4; count of bases not matched to a gene: 11. The CDR3 has 16 amino acids. CDR1 and CDR2 (germline): SGHKS, YYEKEE (reference sequence). In DNA, the CDR3 is TGTGCCAGCAGCATATCCGGGACAGCGGGAGGAGAGACCCAGTACTTC. Protein product: CASSISGTAGGETQYF. The complete variable domain, with remaining parts taken from reference TRBV5-5 and TRBJ2-5, reads DAGVTQSPTHLIKTRGQQVTLRCSPISGHKSVSWYQQVLGQGPQFIFQYYEKEERGRGNFPDRFSARQFPNYSSELNVNALLLGDSALYLCASSISGTAGGETQYFGPGTRLLVL.

The DNA for the CDR3 is TGTGCCAGCAGCACCGGGACTAGCGACAAGCAGTACGTC. It encodes CASSTGTSDKQYV. The rearrangement joins TRBV5-4 to TRBJ2-7; 10 positions match TRBD2. CDR1 and CDR2 (germline): SGHNT, YYREEE (reference sequence). The CDR3 runs 13 residues. V dropped 4 bases and J dropped 8; count of bases not matched to a gene: 6.

The gene calls are TRBV5-6 and TRBJ2-5; TRBD2 matches at 11 bases. CDR3 length: 16 amino acids. With V trimmed by 4 bases and J by 1 base, 6 bases remained unmatched. Germline-derived CDR1 and CDR2 are SGHDT and YYEEEE. CDR3 nucleotides: TGTGCCAGCAGCCTAACTAGCGGGAGTTTCCAAGAGACCCAGTACTTC. Translation: CASSLTSGSFQETQYF.

This chain uses TRBV9 with TRBJ2-2; D not certain. Germline CDR1 reads SGDLS; CDR2 reads YYNGEE. This CDR3 region has 14 residues. Trimming shortened V by 0 bases and J by 3 bases, and 6 bases separated the two germline ends. CDR3 residues: CASSVGVDTGELFF. The CDR3 coding sequence is TGTGCCAGCAGCGTAGGAGTCGACACCGGGGAGCTGTTTTTT.

V is TRBV14 and J is TRBJ2-7; the D is unclear. CDR3 length: 15 amino acids. CDR1 SGHDN and CDR2 FVKESK come from the germline V gene. V lost 0 bases, J lost 3 bases, and 12 bases lay in between. CDR3 sequence: CASSQDPATSYEQYF. CDR3 coding DNA: TGTGCCAGCAGCCAAGATCCGGCGACAAGCTACGAGCAGTACTTC.

The rearrangement joins TRBV2 to TRBJ2-1; 10 bases are a match to TRBD2. This CDR3 comprises 16 residues. J lost 0 bases, V lost 4 bases, and 3 bases had no gene match. Germline V CDR1 and CDR2: SNHLY, FYNNEI. The chain's CDR3 is CASSAASGSSYNEQFF. CDR3 coding DNA: TGTGCCAGCAGTGCCGCTAGCGGGAGCTCCTACAATGAGCAGTTCTTC.

The chain has TRBV6-6 and TRBJ1-2; D unclear. From germline, CDR1 is MNHNY and CDR2 SVGAGI (reference sequence). Trimming removed 10 bases at V and 4 bases at J, with 13 bases between. The CDR3 totals 12 residues. CDR3 coding DNA: TGTGCCACAGTAACAGCTCTCTATGGCTACACCTTC. Translation: CATVTALYGYTF.

The sample holds a few counts of this clone. The chain carries TRBV3-1 (or the pseudogene TRBV3-2) and TRBJ1-5, with a possible D match to TRBD1 (6 bases). The germline CDR1 and CDR2 sequences are LGHDT and YNNKEL (reference sequence). Between the trimmed V and J ends, which lost 4 bases and 6 bases, there was a span of 16 bases. The CDR3 covers 15 residues. This CDR3 is CASSPDSTLGQPQHF. The CDR3 DNA follows: TGTGCCAGCAGCCCGGACAGCACCCTTGGTCAGCCCCAGCATTTT.

The chain employs TRBV28 and TRBJ2-1, with 7 bases aligning to TRBD1. The CDR3 is made up of 14 amino acids. Losses at the gene ends were 5 bases for V and 8 bases for J; bases not matched to a gene: 9. Germline V gives CDR1 MDHEN, CDR2 SYDVKM. In DNA, the CDR3 is TGTGCCAGCAGTCGCTCGACAGGGTTGGATGAGCAGTTCTTC. The encoded protein is CASSRSTGLDEQFF.

The rearrangement joins TRBV12-3 or TRBV12-4 to TRBJ2-3; no clear D gene. The CDR3 extends over 12 amino acids. V was shortened by 5 bases and J by 6 bases, with 9 bases between the two germline ends. The CDR3 loop reads CASSRMRDTQYF. In DNA form, the CDR3 reads TGTGCCAGCAGTCGGATGAGGGATACGCAGTATTTT.

CDR3 nucleotide sequence: TGTGCCAGCAGCGGACTAGCGGTAAACAATGAGCAGTTCTTC. This encodes CASSGLAVNNEQFF. V gene TRBV7-9 combines with J gene TRBJ2-1; the match to TRBD2 covers 10 bases. Unmatched junction bases numbered 3, after V lost 5 bases and J lost 5 bases. Germline CDR1 and CDR2: SEHNR and FQNEAQ (reference sequence). CDR3 size: 14 residues.

The CDR3 DNA reads as TGCGCCAGCAGCGCTACATGGGACTCCTCCTACAATGAGCAGTTCTTC. It yields the protein CASSATWDSSYNEQFF. This chain links TRBV4-1 with TRBJ2-1, with a weak D call TRBD2 (6 bases). This CDR3 is built from 16 residues. Deletions cut 5 bases from V and 0 bases from J, with 14 bases between. Germline V gene sequence: CDR1 MGHRA, CDR2 YSYEKL.

V gene TRBV19 combines with J gene TRBJ2-3; the match to TRBD1 covers 7 bases. This CDR3 region has 16 residues. V trimming: 1 base; J trimming: 2 bases; junction bases outside the gene matches: 6. The germline gives CDR1 LNHDA, CDR2 SQIVND (reference sequence). The CDR3, as DNA: TGTGCCAGTAGTATAGGAGGGGGCGTCAACACAGATACGCAGTATTTT. Amino acids: CASSIGGGVNTDTQYF.

V and J are TRBV2 and TRBJ1-6; 7 nucleotides align to TRBD1. Unmatched junction bases numbered 10, after V lost 7 bases and J lost 7 bases. Germline CDR1 is SNHLY and CDR2 is FYNNEI. The CDR3 contains 15 residues. The CDR3 loop is CASITPGQLNSPLHF. In DNA form, the CDR3 reads TGTGCCAGCATAACACCGGGACAGTTGAATTCACCCCTCCACTTT. Looking up the rest from reference TRBV2 and TRBJ1-6 gives the full variable domain: EPEVTQTPSHQVTQMGQEVILRCVPISNHLYFYWYRQILGQKVEFLVSFYNNEISEKSEIFDDQFSVERPDGSNFTLKIRSTKLEDSAMYFCASITPGQLNSPLHFGNGTRLTVT.

J is TRBJ2-5 and V is TRBV3-1 (or the pseudogene TRBV3-2), with 7 bases matching TRBD1. From germline, CDR1 is LGHDT and CDR2 YNNKEL (reference sequence). J gave up 5 bases and V 2 bases, and 5 bases lay outside the gene matches. This CDR3 contains 14 residues. For the CDR3, the DNA is TGTGCCAGCAGCCAACCGGGACAGTCTGAGACCCAGTACTTC. Translating gives CASSQPGQSETQYF.

This CDR3 is CASSYVGANTEAFF. CDR3 coding DNA: TGTGCCAGCAGTTACGTGGGGGCAAACACTGAAGCTTTCTTT. J is TRBJ1-1 and V is TRBV6-2 or TRBV6-3; weak D call: TRBD1 (6 bases). Trimming pared 2 bases from V and 2 bases from J, leaving 9 bases between. Germline V gives CDR1 MNHEY, CDR2 SVGEGT. This CDR3 spans 14 amino acids.

This clone was counted only a few times. The gene calls are TRBV12-3 or TRBV12-4 and TRBJ1-1; D remains ambiguous. Trimming shortened V by 7 bases and J by 1 base, and 10 bases separated the two germline ends. This CDR3 region has 13 residues. Here the CDR3 DNA reads TGTGCCAGCACCAGACTCGCGAACACTGAAGCTTTCTTT. This translates into CASTRLANTEAFF.